The subject of this entry is one T cell receptor (beta chain). It lacks a known antigen. No base quality values were provided; no much bigger clone lies one nucleotide off. The immunoSEQ Assay, a bias-controlled multiplex PCR, was used to amplify TCRbeta CDR3 regions from genomic DNA. The authors' analysis ran thus. The number of nucleated cells in each sample was estimated from the amplification of reference gene primers within the assay. To quantify the absolute abundance of each unique TCRbeta CDR3 rearrangement, sequence reads were collapsed and filtered. Productive Simpson clonality was computed per sample as the square root of Simpson's diversity index over productive rearrangements. The table was pulled from immuneACCESS by TCRdb, which kept in-frame rearrangements only. Such tables lose some clones; where checked, under half of the loss comes from unresolved V genes, and the rest has no known cause. V, J and clone size are taken as reported in that table, and D and trimming were inferred from the DNA itself. For this sample the table gives approximately 210,000 clones, of which 84% were detected only once. Of the sample, 15% to 20% falls within the top ten clones.

Taken from cysteine to phenylalanine, the CDR3 has 16 residues. Only the CDR3 part of the read is kept: 48 bases, read in frame from the first base. V is cut back by 7 bases and J by 2 bases, with 8 bases in the junction unmatched. The germline V gene specifies MDHEN as CDR1 and SYDVKM as CDR2. Collaborating institutions collected whole blood in K2EDTA tubes following their own protocols. For TCRbeta analysis, collaborator samples were shipped as frozen whole blood, as isolated PBMCs, or as DNA extracted from either sample type. This entry comes from a study of blood T cell repertoires in COVID-19 (dated by TCRdb to 2018 to 2020). Background on the whole study: Collaborator samples came from the United States, Italy and Spain and covered acute and convalescent phases of COVID-19. The material from the prospective study consisted of cDNA or gDNA derived from T cells, B-cell-depleted T cells, or PBMCs. Deeply sampled blood TCRbeta repertoires from subjects exposed to, actively infected with, or recovered from COVID-19 were included in the dataset. A freely available public database, intended as a resource for researchers studying the immune response to SARS-CoV-2, is where the repertoires were released. Samples were obtained from the ongoing ImmuneRACE study (first 160 participants) and from 1,254 subjects provided by 6 global collaborators. The sample metadata nearly always contained a de-identified subject ID, COVID-19 status, age in years and sex. Where available, HLA class I and class II types were obtained from metadata supplied by the sample provider rather than from assay-based typing.

Study-wide conclusions, independent of this receptor: The quantity of clinical and demographic metadata differed by source and by participant and was supplied without curation.

The sequence links TRBV28 to TRBJ1-6; TRBD1 agrees with 7 junctional bases. The origin of this receptor is a young man with active or convalescent COVID-19. The sequenced sample was peripheral blood. CDR3 sequence: CASNPDRAPYNSPLHF. The sequenced DNA is TGTGCCAGCAACCCTGACAGGGCACCCTATAATTCACCCCTCCACTTT.